Listed here are 3 T cell receptor beta chains from one sample, sequenced in a study of shared clonotypes between healthy human individuals. Using immunoSEQ multiplex PCR, the repertoire was profiled, and TCRdb retains in-frame clones only, with some absent. In the table there are millions of clones, about 92% of which are singletons. Input material: naive CD4+ T cells from PBMCs. The subset is: CD45RA+ positively selected. The origin of the receptors is a man aged 18-30 years in good health. Some clones in this sample may be carry-over from other donors' samples.

This clone was observed a few times. V and J are TRBV7-3 and TRBJ2-1; 10 nucleotides line up with TRBD2. The CDR3 sequence is 15 residues long. Per the germline V gene, CDR1 is SGHTA and CDR2 is FQGTGA. V shed 7 bases and J 8 bases; nucleotides not matched to a gene: 11. This chain's CDR3 is CASNQLAGRRDEQFF. CDR3 sequence (DNA): TGTGCCAGCAATCAACTAGCGGGACGCCGGGATGAGCAGTTCTTC.

The chain is built from TRBV7-4 and TRBJ1-5; tentatively, D is TRBD1 (5 bases). The V gene lost 11 bases and the J gene lost 1 base, with 21 bases spanning the gap. Germline V gene sequence: CDR1 SGHVT, CDR2 SQSDAQ. The CDR3 is 16 residues long. CDR3 sequence reads: CAPAGGSAASNQPQHF. DNA for the CDR3: TGTGCCCCCGCCGGGGGGAGCGCGGCAAGCAATCAGCCCCAGCATTTT. Together with reference TRBV7-4 and TRBJ1-5, the CDR3 gives the full variable domain: GAGVSQSPRYKVAKRGRDVALRCDSISGHVTLYWYRQTLGQGSEVLTYSQSDAQRDKSGRPSGRFSAERPERSVSTLKIQRTEQGDSAVYLCAPAGGSAASNQPQHFGDGTRLSIL.

This chain uses TRBV11-2 with TRBJ2-7; TRBD2 agrees at 7 bases. The CDR3 length is 13 residues. CDR1 is SGHAT, CDR2 FQNNGV, per germline. V dropped 5 bases and J dropped 2; count of bases not matched to a gene: 3. CDR3 nucleotide sequence: TGTGCCAGCAGCACGGGACTACCCTACGAGCAGTACTTC. Its protein product is CASSTGLPYEQYF.